This T cell receptor beta chain is drawn from a study of T cells after posttransplantation cyclophosphamide. General study points: TRB clonality was highly associated with recipient CMV seropositivity and reactivation. Later blood repertoires were often dominated by clones from the donor CD8+ memory compartment. TRB overlap between skin or GI tissue T cells and blood was limited.

Treatment was busulfan-fludarabine conditioning, a marrow graft, and cyclophosphamide on days +3 and +4. Concerning this clone itself: The antigen is undetermined.

The V segment lost 4 bases and the J segment 3 bases; nucleotides outside the gene matches: 6. Germline lookup yields CDR1 SGDLS and CDR2 YYNGEE. CDR3 length equals 15 residues. The table came from immunoSEQ multiplex PCR; TCRdb's copy has only in-frame clones and leaves some out. This sample has about 15,000 clones; approximately 90% occur once, and the top ten carry less than 0.65%. The TCR comes from a male patient between 60 and 69 years old who received an allogeneic stem cell transplant from a related donor and was CMV-positive. Among the T cells, some may be from the graft donor. The chain carries TRBV9 and TRBJ2-3; 9 positions match TRBD2. The material sequenced was CD4+ T cells sorted from blood, taken after allogeneic stem cell transplant with posttransplant cyclophosphamide. The CDR3 here is CASSPLAGPTDTQYF. DNA for the CDR3: TGTGCCAGCAGCCCCCTAGCGGGGCCAACAGATACGCAGTATTTT.